This T cell receptor (beta chain) was sequenced in a study of cytomegalovirus exposure and HLA in healthy donors. Study observations and caveats: Subsequent analysis of the 120 or so validation repertoires found a tendency for first-cohort TCR clusters to co-occur. Overall, approximately 150 TCR beta chains were annotated as cytomegalovirus-associated.

Libraries were prepared by immunoSEQ multiplex PCR; TCRdb keeps only in-frame clonotypes and omits some of them. The sample shows 65,000 to 95,000 clones, 95% of them seen only once. V was clipped by 5 bases and J by 6 bases, with 14 bases between them. Per germline, CDR1 GTSNPN and CDR2 SVGIG (reference sequence). This CDR3 has 13 residues. Comment on this clone: Its antigen is currently unknown.

Material: PBMCs. The rearrangement uses TRBV30 and TRBJ2-1, with a weak D call TRBD1 (6 bases). The receptor was isolated from a man between 18 and 29 years old in good health and CMV-seronegative. The CDR3 loop reads CAWGRQAGNEQFF. The CDR3 DNA sequence: TGTGCCTGGGGACGACAGGCGGGCAATGAGCAGTTCTTC.